The rows below give T cell receptor beta chains drawn from one sample of a study of identical twins. TCRdb reprocessed the 5' RACE reads with MiXCR, giving one entry per CDR3 protein. The profile shows about 530,000 distinct CDR3 sequences, about 22% of them singletons. The same data also went into a second study, on yellow fever vaccine responses in identical twins.

What was sequenced was CD4+ T cells sorted from blood. These receptors all stem from a woman younger than 30 in good health. Both conserved end residues are part of each CDR3. The D gene is left open where the match is weak. Clone size appears in some rows only: once, few, many, or a class for an expanded clone.

CDR3	DNA	D	size	V	J
CASSLLDRATAKNIQYF	TGTGCCAGCAGCTTGTTGGACAGGGCCACCGCCAAAAACATTCAGTACTTC	TRBD1	.	TRBV5-5	TRBJ2-4
CASSQGPTSGRAKTQYF	TGTGCCAGCAGCCAAGGGCCCACTAGCGGGAGGGCTAAGACGCAGTATTTT	TRBD2	few	TRBV12-3/TRBV12-4	TRBJ2-3
CASSQPGAGNEQFF	TGTGCCAGCAGCCAACCCGGCGCGGGGAATGAGCAGTTCTTC	.	many	TRBV7-7	TRBJ2-1
CASSLAANRFMNTEAFF	TGCGCCAGCAGCTTGGCGGCGAATCGATTCATGAACACTGAAGCTTTCTTT	.	few	TRBV5-1	TRBJ1-1
CASSLVGTGSGYEQYF	TGTGCCAGCAGTTTGGTTGGGACAGGGTCGGGCTACGAGCAGTACTTC	TRBD1	.	TRBV28	TRBJ2-7
CASSPSQVNTEAFF	TGTGCCAGCAGCCCGAGTCAGGTTAACACTGAAGCTTTCTTT	.	.	TRBV3-1	TRBJ1-1
CASSSGNGYTF	TGTGCCAGCAGCTCAGGGAATGGCTACACCTTC	.	few	TRBV25-1	TRBJ1-2
CASSLLRTANTEAFF	TGTGCCAGCAGCTTACTCAGGACAGCTAACACTGAAGCTTTCTTT	.	few	TRBV7-9	TRBJ1-1
CASTPRQGLSETQYF	TGTGCCAGCACTCCGCGACAGGGCCTCTCAGAGACCCAGTACTTC	TRBD1	few	TRBV12-3/TRBV12-4	TRBJ2-5
CATSDFPRDRHYEQYF	TGTGCCACCAGTGATTTCCCCCGGGACAGACACTACGAGCAGTACTTC	TRBD1	few	TRBV24-1	TRBJ2-7
CATSDRGQGASEAFF	TGTGCCACCAGTGACCGTGGACAGGGGGCGTCTGAAGCTTTCTTT	TRBD1	.	TRBV24-1	TRBJ1-1
CASGFLQTDRGNNQPQHF	TGTGCTAGTGGTTTCCTACAAACGGACAGGGGGAACAATCAGCCCCAGCATTTT	TRBD1	few	TRBV12-5	TRBJ1-5
CSANSAPLVNTQYF	TGCAGTGCCAATTCGGCTCCCCTGGTGAATACGCAGTATTTT	.	.	TRBV20-1	TRBJ2-3
CATKLAGNTDTQYF	TGTGCCACCAAACTAGCGGGGAACACAGATACGCAGTATTTT	TRBD2	many	TRBV15	TRBJ2-3
CASRNNRVDTEAFF	TGTGCCAGCCGTAACAACAGGGTGGACACTGAAGCTTTCTTT	.	few	TRBV12-3/TRBV12-4	TRBJ1-1
CASSSVLAGGLSTDTQYF	TGTGCCAGCAGCTCAGTCCTAGCGGGAGGGTTAAGCACAGATACGCAGTATTTT	TRBD2	.	TRBV6-1	TRBJ2-3